These 13 T cell receptor beta chains were sequenced from one sample in a study of cytomegalovirus exposure and HLA in healthy donors. The assay was immunoSEQ multiplex PCR, and TCRdb's table has in-frame clones only and misses some. The table shows about 84,000 clones, with roughly 93% occurring only once. The material sequenced was PBMCs. The origin of the receptors is a man aged 30 to 39 in good health and CMV-seronegative.

This sequence joins TRBV7-2 and TRBJ2-7; 7 nucleotides match TRBD1. CDR3 size: 16 residues. J lost 3 bases, V lost 5 bases, and 13 bases had no gene match. Germline V gene data show CDR1 as SGHTA and CDR2 as FQGNSA. The CDR3 sequence: CASSPSTGFVIYEQYF. DNA for the CDR3: TGTGCCAGCAGCCCCTCGACAGGGTTTGTAATCTACGAGCAGTACTTC.

The rearrangement uses TRBV11-3 and TRBJ2-6, with 7 bases fitting TRBD1. V lost 5 bases to trimming and J lost 0 bases; unmatched junction nucleotides: 4. This CDR3 comprises 16 residues. The germline V gene encodes CDR1 SGHNT and CDR2 YENEEA. The CDR3 here is CASSRGQPSGANVLTF. CDR3 DNA: TGTGCCAGCAGCCGGGGACAGCCCTCTGGGGCCAACGTCCTGACTTTC.

This clone was detected a few times. This rearrangement joins TRBV7-2 to TRBJ1-5; tentatively, D is TRBD1 (5 bases). V dropped 2 bases and J dropped 7 bases, with 15 bases sitting between them. This CDR3 is built from 15 residues. CDR1 and CDR2 (germline): SGHTA, FQGNSA. CDR3 DNA sequence: TGTGCCAGCAGCTTATCGACAGTTATTCTACAGCCCCAGCATTTT. The encoded protein is CASSLSTVILQPQHF.

This clone occurred a few times. V is TRBV4-2 and J is TRBJ2-7; 11 bases map to TRBD2. J was trimmed by 4 bases and V by 3 bases; bases with no gene match: 2. The CDR3 is made up of 14 amino acids. The germline CDR1 and CDR2 sequences are LGHNA and YNFKEQ. CDR3 sequence reads: CASSHLAGGYEQYF. As DNA, the CDR3 is TGTGCCAGCAGCCACCTAGCGGGAGGTTACGAGCAGTACTTC.

In this sample, this clone turned up once. This chain uses TRBV6-1 with TRBJ1-1; no firm D call. The CDR3 covers 10 residues. Germline CDR1 and CDR2: MNHNS and SASEGT. Trimming removed 10 bases from V and 7 bases from J, with 10 bases in between. The CDR3 here is CATSGSEAFF. Written as DNA, the CDR3 is TGTGCCACCTCTGGTAGTGAAGCTTTCTTT.

This clone came up once. The rearrangement joins TRBV30 to TRBJ1-1; 7 nucleotides match TRBD1. This CDR3 spans 16 amino acids. Germline V gives CDR1 GTSNPN, CDR2 SVGIG (reference sequence). Trimming took 2 bases from V and 1 from J; bases not matched to a gene: 10. The CDR3, as DNA: TGTGCCTGGAGTCTGACAGGGCCGCCATGGAACACTGAAGCTTTCTTT. Its translation is CAWSLTGPPWNTEAFF.

This chain uses TRBV15 with TRBJ2-1, with 9 bases lining up with TRBD2. The V gene end was trimmed by 0 bases and the J gene end by 9 bases; junction bases not matched to a gene: 12. Germline assignment: CDR1 LNHNV and CDR2 YYDKDF (reference sequence). The CDR3 contains 17 residues. The DNA of the CDR3 is TGTGCCACCAGCAGAGATATGACTAGCGGAACCCCTTTTGAGCAGTTCTTC. It is translated as CATSRDMTSGTPFEQFF.

The rearrangement uses TRBV11-2 and TRBJ1-1, with TRBD1 matching over 7 bases. This CDR3 comprises 16 residues. Germline CDR1 reads SGHAT; CDR2 reads FQNNGV. With 4 bases clipped from V and 3 bases from J, the junction kept 11 bases outside the gene matches. The CDR3 DNA reads as TGTGCCAGCAGCTCCCAGGGCATCCAGGGGGACACTGAAGCTTTCTTT. Translating gives CASSSQGIQGDTEAFF.

The J gene is TRBJ1-3, the V gene TRBV5-1, with 8 bases lining up with TRBD1. V dropped 3 bases and J dropped 4; count of bases not matched to a gene: 18. CDR1 is SGHRS and CDR2 is YFSETQ in the germline V gene. This CDR3 spans 19 amino acids. The CDR3 spells CASSSEPYQTGGGGNTIYF. As DNA, the CDR3 is TGCGCCAGCAGCTCCGAACCTTACCAAACAGGGGGAGGAGGAAACACCATATATTTT. The complete variable domain, with remaining parts taken from reference TRBV5-1 and TRBJ1-3, reads KAGVTQTPRYLIKTRGQQVTLSCSPISGHRSVSWYQQTPGQGLQFLFEYFSETQRNKGNFPGRFSGRQFSNSRSEMNVSTLELGDSALYLCASSSEPYQTGGGGNTIYFGEGSWLTVV.

The chain carries TRBV4-2 and TRBJ1-1; D gene unclear. V lost 0 bases and J 0 bases, leaving 8 bases between the germline ends. Per the germline V gene, CDR1 is LGHNA and CDR2 is YNFKEQ. The CDR3 totals 15 residues. CDR3 in DNA: TGTGCCAGCAGCCAAGATCTGGGCATGAACACTGAAGCTTTCTTT. It yields the protein CASSQDLGMNTEAFF.

This chain links TRBV5-1 with TRBJ2-7; D gene unclear. Trimming shortened V by 1 base and J by 0 bases, and 14 bases separated the two germline ends. Germline V gene sequence: CDR1 SGHRS, CDR2 YFSETQ. The CDR3 spans 16 residues. Here the CDR3 reads CASSLFSARSSYEQYF. CDR3 nucleotides: TGCGCCAGCAGCTTGTTCTCGGCAAGGAGCTCCTACGAGCAGTACTTC.

The rearrangement uses TRBV7-9 and TRBJ2-7, with TRBD1 matching 9 bases. There are 16 residues in the CDR3. The junction had 9 bases not matched to a gene; V was cut back by 6 bases and J by 0 bases. Germline V lookup: CDR1 SEHNR, CDR2 FQNEAQ (reference sequence). As DNA, the CDR3 is TGTGCCAGCAGTTCTAGCGACAGGGGGATCTCCTACGAGCAGTACTTC. Its protein product is CASSSSDRGISYEQYF.

V gene TRBV10-1 combines with J gene TRBJ2-2, with 7 bases matching TRBD2. The CDR3 is 17 residues long. J gave up 6 bases and V 0 bases, and 10 bases lay outside the gene matches. The germline V gene encodes CDR1 WNHNN and CDR2 SYGVQD (reference sequence). The CDR3 sequence is CASSESPAGSSSGELFF. CDR3 nucleotides: TGCGCCAGCAGTGAGTCGCCAGCGGGATCATCGTCCGGGGAGCTGTTTTTT.